Following are 30 T cell receptor beta chains from one sample sequenced in a study of cytomegalovirus exposure and HLA in healthy donors. Amplification used 60 Vbeta primers and 13 Jbeta primers. Measured with immunoSEQ multiplex PCR; TCRdb has only the in-frame clones, and not every one. The sample has under 200,000 clones; approximately 85% are singletons. The sequenced sample was PBMCs. The source of these receptors is a woman aged 18-35 years in good health and CMV-seronegative.

The chain joins TRBV10-2 to TRBJ2-5, with D possibly matching TRBD1 (5 bases). The CDR3 runs to 15 residues. Germline V lookup: CDR1 WSHSY, CDR2 SAAADI. Between the trimmed V and J ends, which lost 0 bases and 1 base, there was a span of 9 bases. CDR3 DNA sequence: TGCGCCAGCAGTGAGTCAGGGGTTAGCCAAGAGACCCAGTACTTC. Translation gives CASSESGVSQETQYF.

The chain couples TRBV15 to TRBJ1-4, with D possibly TRBD1 on 6 matching bases. The ends were cut back, 3 bases at V and 2 bases at J, with 10 bases in the middle. This CDR3 has 15 amino acids. The germline CDR1 and CDR2 sequences are LNHNV and YYDKDF (reference sequence). CDR3 coding DNA: TGTGCCACCAGCAGGGGGGGGGCCACTAATGAAAAACTGTTTTTT. It specifies CATSRGGATNEKLFF.

V usage is TRBV9 and J usage is TRBJ2-3; TRBD1 agrees at 10 bases. The end of the DNA is better explained by TRBJ1-5, so the J call may be wrong. Germline loops: CDR1 SGDLS, CDR2 YYNGEE. The CDR3 totals 15 residues. The CDR3: CASTTGTGVTDTQHF. As DNA, the CDR3 is TGTGCCAGCACTACCGGGACAGGGGTTACAGATACGCAGCATTTT.

This clone is a singleton in its sample. This rearrangement joins TRBV27 to TRBJ2-3; the D gene is possibly TRBD2 (5 bases). The CDR3 loop spans 15 amino acids. Germline V gene sequence: CDR1 MNHEY, CDR2 SMNVEV (reference sequence). V was cut by 2 bases and J by 4 bases, with 13 bases left in between. The CDR3 DNA reads as TGTGCCAGCAGTTTAAAGAGGGTTAACGCAGATACGCAGTATTTT. Protein sequence: CASSLKRVNADTQYF.

The V and J genes are TRBV6-1 and TRBJ1-6, with 9 nucleotides matching TRBD1. Per germline, CDR1 MNHNS and CDR2 SASEGT. This CDR3 is 13 amino acids long. V was pared by 8 bases and J by 7 bases, with 3 bases of the junction left unmatched. The CDR3 sequence: CASGDRGNSPLHF. Here the CDR3 DNA reads TGTGCCAGCGGAGACAGGGGGAATTCACCCCTCCACTTT.

This clone was seen a single time. The rearrangement uses TRBV2 and TRBJ1-4, with TRBD1 as a possible D gene (5 bases). Germline V CDR1 and CDR2: SNHLY, FYNNEI. Deletions cut 2 bases from V and 3 bases from J, with 7 bases between. This CDR3 region has 14 residues. CDR3 sequence reads: CASSEQGANEKLFF. The DNA of the CDR3 is TGTGCCAGCAGTGAACAAGGGGCTAATGAAAAACTGTTTTTT.

The gene calls are TRBV19 and TRBJ2-3; perhaps TRBD1 as D (8 bases). With 5 bases removed from V and 5 bases from J, the gap between germline ends came to 14 bases. From germline, CDR1 is LNHDA and CDR2 SQIVND (reference sequence). The CDR3 is made up of 14 amino acids. The CDR3 DNA follows: TGTGCCAGTAGTTTACAGGGGGAGGGAGATACGCAGTATTTT. It specifies CASSLQGEGDTQYF. Full variable domain (remainder filled in from reference TRBV19 and TRBJ2-3): DGGITQSPKYLFRKEGQNVTLSCEQNLNHDAMYWYRQDPGQGLRLIYYSQIVNDFQKGDIAEGYSVSREKKESFPLTVTSAQKNPTAFYLCASSLQGEGDTQYFGPGTRLTVL.

V is TRBV7-9 and J is TRBJ2-1, with D maybe TRBD1 (6 bases). The CDR3 sequence is 16 residues long. Germline V lookup: CDR1 SEHNR, CDR2 FQNEAQ (reference sequence). The V end lost 5 bases, the J end lost 5 bases, and 19 bases lay between the germline ends. CDR3 sequence reads: CASSTNTGFSDNEQFF. CDR3 nucleotides: TGTGCCAGCAGCACCAATACAGGGTTTTCTGACAATGAGCAGTTCTTC.

CDR3 DNA sequence: TGTGCCAGCAGGCAGGGGGTCCACGAGCAGTACTTC. Encoded protein: CASRQGVHEQYF. The chain recombines TRBV2 with TRBJ2-7; 7 bases are a match to TRBD1. This CDR3 is built from 12 residues. V lost 6 bases, J lost 5 bases, and 4 bases stayed unmatched. Germline V gene sequence: CDR1 SNHLY, CDR2 FYNNEI.

V gene TRBV19 combines with J gene TRBJ2-2; TRBD1 aligns across 7 bases. Germline V gene data show CDR1 as LNHDA and CDR2 as SQIVND (reference sequence). J gave up 0 bases and V 7 bases, and 5 bases lay outside the gene matches. The CDR3 has 15 residues. The CDR3, as DNA: TGTGCCAGTACCGCCGGGACAGCGAACACCGGGGAGCTGTTTTTT. Translated: CASTAGTANTGELFF.

This chain uses TRBV27 with TRBJ2-7, with 7 bases identical to TRBD2. The CDR3 consists of 13 residues. CDR1 MNHEY and CDR2 SMNVEV come from the germline V gene (reference sequence). J lost 7 bases, V lost 3 bases, and 6 bases had no gene match. For the CDR3, the DNA is TGTGCCAGCAGTTTGGGGGGGAGTGGAGAGCAGTACTTC. Translating it yields CASSLGGSGEQYF.

This chain links TRBV7-6 with TRBJ1-4, with a weak D call TRBD1 (6 bases). The V gene's germline CDR1 is SGHVS and CDR2 FNYEAQ. There are 15 residues in the CDR3. V was pared by 5 bases and J by 4 bases, with 14 bases between. CDR3 residues: CASSGGGRVNEKLFF. Written as DNA, the CDR3 is TGTGCCAGCAGCGGGGGGGGCCGGGTTAATGAAAAACTGTTTTTT.

The V and J genes are TRBV9 and TRBJ2-1, with D hard to call. Looked up from germline, CDR1 is SGDLS and CDR2 is YYNGEE. Trimming removed 0 bases from V and 0 bases from J, with 7 bases in between. The CDR3 runs 15 residues. Here the CDR3 reads CASSVGASSYNEQFF. The CDR3 DNA sequence: TGTGCCAGCAGCGTAGGTGCGAGCTCCTACAATGAGCAGTTCTTC. Combining the CDR3 with reference TRBV9 and TRBJ2-1 gives the whole variable domain DSGVTQTPKHLITATGQRVTLRCSPRSGDLSVYWYQQSLDQGLQFLIQYYNGEERAKGNILERFSAQQFPDLHSELNLSSLELGDSALYFCASSVGASSYNEQFFGPGTRLTVL.

This chain connects TRBV6-1 to TRBJ2-1, with D hard to call. The CDR3 loop spans 10 amino acids. V dropped 10 bases and J dropped 5 bases, with 6 bases sitting between them. From germline, CDR1 is MNHNS and CDR2 SASEGT. The chain's CDR3 is CATLDNEQFF. The CDR3 DNA follows: TGTGCCACCCTCGACAATGAGCAGTTCTTC.

This rearrangement joins TRBV28 to TRBJ1-5; perhaps TRBD1 as D (5 bases). The V end was cut by 7 bases, the J end by 6 bases, with 10 bases between. CDR3 length equals 12 residues. CDR1 is MDHEN, CDR2 SYDVKM, per germline. CDR3 amino acids: CASKGTVQPQHF. The CDR3 DNA sequence: TGTGCCAGCAAGGGGACTGTTCAGCCCCAGCATTTT.

CDR3 DNA: TGTGCCAGCAGCTTAACAGGGGAAGGGAACTATGGCTACACCTTC. This codes for CASSLTGEGNYGYTF. The J gene is TRBJ1-2, the V gene TRBV28, with 7 bases fitting TRBD1. Germline CDR1 reads MDHEN; CDR2 reads SYDVKM. The CDR3 extends over 15 amino acids. V was clipped by 6 bases and J by 2 bases; unmatched bases: 9.

This rearrangement joins TRBV6-5 to TRBJ2-7, with D possibly being TRBD1 (6 bases). This CDR3 has 14 amino acids. The germline V and J ends were trimmed by 6 bases and 6 bases, with 18 bases remaining between them. Germline V gives CDR1 MNHEY, CDR2 SVGAGI. This CDR3 reads CASSDRSGVGEQYF. In nucleotides, the CDR3 is TGTGCCAGCAGCGATAGATCAGGGGTCGGCGAGCAGTACTTC.

The J gene is TRBJ2-7, the V gene TRBV11-2; D is possibly TRBD1 (6 bases). The CDR3 is 15 residues long. V lost 3 bases and J 3 bases, leaving 15 bases between the germline ends. In germline, CDR1 is SGHAT, CDR2 FQNNGV. This CDR3 is CASSLGNGQLYEQYF. CDR3 DNA: TGTGCCAGCAGCTTGGGGAATGGACAGCTCTACGAGCAGTACTTC.

The rearrangement uses TRBV27 and TRBJ2-3; D is perhaps TRBD2 (5 bases). The CDR3 contains 15 residues. CDR1 and CDR2 (germline): MNHEY, SMNVEV (reference sequence). Trimming removed 11 bases at V and 3 bases at J, with 21 bases between. For the CDR3, the DNA is TGTGCCTACGGCGAGCGGACCTGGAGTACAGATACGCAGTATTTT. Encoded protein: CAYGERTWSTDTQYF.

This rearrangement joins TRBV20-1 to TRBJ1-1; possible D gene TRBD1, 5 bases. Germline CDR1 reads DFQATT; CDR2 reads SNEGSKA (reference sequence). The CDR3 runs 11 residues. Trimming removed 3 bases from V and 7 bases from J, with 9 bases in between. CDR3 bases: TGCAGTGCTAGCTGGGGGGATGAAGCTTTCTTT. It specifies CSASWGDEAFF.

CDR3 amino acids: CASSETGGGPYEQYF. The CDR3, as DNA: TGTGCCAGCAGTGAAACCGGGGGAGGGCCCTACGAGCAGTACTTC. The chain couples TRBV6-1 to TRBJ2-7; the match to TRBD2 covers 7 bases. Trimming took 2 bases from V and 2 from J; bases not matched to a gene: 6. The CDR3 runs 15 residues. CDR1 MNHNS and CDR2 SASEGT come from the germline V gene.

The J gene is TRBJ1-4, the V gene TRBV25-1, with TRBD1 as a possible D gene (6 bases). Trimming removed 6 bases at V and 8 bases at J, with 16 bases between. The length of the CDR3 is 14 residues. Germline V lookup: CDR1 MGHDK, CDR2 SYGVNS. The DNA of the CDR3 is TGTGCCAGCAGCGGGAGGGGGGGCGACGAAAAACTGTTTTTT. This gives the protein CASSGRGGDEKLFF.

The rearrangement joins TRBV2 to TRBJ2-3; TRBD2 agrees at 8 bases. V shed 1 base, J shed 0 bases, and the junction held 21 bases outside the gene matches. The V gene's germline CDR1 is SNHLY and CDR2 FYNNEI. This CDR3 region has 22 residues. CDR3 region: CASSEVGPYVYTRGGSTDTQYF. The CDR3 region has the DNA TGTGCCAGCAGTGAAGTGGGACCCTACGTCTACACTCGGGGGGGTAGCACAGATACGCAGTATTTT.

The chain employs TRBV5-4 and TRBJ2-7; TRBD2 matches at 9 bases. Germline CDR1 is SGHNT and CDR2 is YYREEE (reference sequence). CDR3 size: 14 residues. The J segment lost 2 bases and the V segment lost 4 bases, leaving 4 bases of the junction unmatched. The CDR3 reads CASSPGLAAYEQYF. In DNA form, the CDR3 reads TGTGCCAGCAGCCCGGGACTAGCAGCCTACGAGCAGTACTTC.

The chain links TRBV14 to TRBJ2-7; D possibly corresponds to TRBD2 (5 bases). Per germline, CDR1 SGHDN and CDR2 FVKESK. Trimming pared 2 bases from V and 0 bases from J, leaving 11 bases between. The CDR3 is made up of 15 amino acids. The CDR3 DNA reads as TGTGCCAGCAGCCAAAGGTATGGGAGCTCCTACGAGCAGTACTTC. It codes for CASSQRYGSSYEQYF.

The chain carries TRBV9 and TRBJ2-3; 7 nucleotides agree with TRBD2. J was trimmed by 6 bases and V by 0 bases; bases with no gene match: 7. The CDR3 is 15 amino acids. Looked up from germline, CDR1 is SGDLS and CDR2 is YYNGEE. The CDR3 DNA reads as TGTGCCAGCAGCGTAGGGGCGGGAGTGGCGGATACGCAGTATTTT. This encodes CASSVGAGVADTQYF.

The chain combines TRBV20-1 with TRBJ2-3; D uncertain. Per the germline V gene, CDR1 is DFQATT and CDR2 is SNEGSKA (reference sequence). V lost 0 bases and J 10 bases, leaving 5 bases between the germline ends. This CDR3 region has 10 residues. CDR3 nucleotide sequence: TGCAGTGCTAGAGATCGGGCGCAGTATTTT. Translated, it gives CSARDRAQYF.

This clone has only one observation. The chain is built from TRBV7-9 and TRBJ1-2, with D hard to call. Between the trimmed V and J ends, which lost 3 bases and 7 bases, there was a span of 6 bases. The CDR3 covers 11 residues. Germline CDR1 is SEHNR and CDR2 is FQNEAQ (reference sequence). CDR3: CASSFASGYTF. Here the CDR3 DNA reads TGTGCCAGCAGCTTCGCGAGTGGCTACACCTTC.

The chain is built from TRBV29-1 and TRBJ1-3, with D maybe TRBD1 (6 bases). V was pared by 6 bases and J by 2 bases, with 11 bases between. The CDR3 consists of 13 residues. Germline lookup yields CDR1 SQVTM and CDR2 ANQGSEA. The CDR3 loop reads CSVEQGTGNTIYF. In nucleotides, the CDR3 is TGCAGCGTCGAGCAGGGGACTGGAAACACCATATATTTT.

The chain uses TRBV7-9 and TRBJ2-7; 9 bases match TRBD1. The ends lost 3 bases at V and 3 bases at J; junction bases unmatched: 9. The CDR3 sequence is 16 residues long. Germline CDR1 and CDR2: SEHNR and FQNEAQ (reference sequence). The CDR3 reads CASSFGQGSSYYEQYF. The CDR3 bases are TGTGCCAGCAGCTTCGGACAGGGGTCGTCCTACTACGAGCAGTACTTC.